This T cell receptor beta chain was retrieved from a study of memory CD4+ T cells and cytomegalovirus serostatus. Notes on the study in general: A US-trained random forest predicted CMV serostatus with median AUC 0.91.

Under the authors' procedure: Out-of-frame sequences were removed, leaving 2,204,828 distinct TCRbeta sequences. Profiling relied on immunoSEQ multiplex PCR, and the TCRdb table lists in-frame clones only, not all of them. That table gives V, J and clone size, and the DNA gave D and trimming. The profile shows about 50,000 clones, roughly 80% of them singletons. Trimming removed 8 bases at V and 6 bases at J, with 14 bases between. Germline assignment: CDR1 MDHEN and CDR2 SYDVKM. This CDR3 spans 12 amino acids. Single viable CD3+CD4+CD8-CD45RO+ cells were sorted as the memory CD4+ T cells. About this clone itself: The antigen remains undetermined.

The clonotype was recovered from an adult in good health and CMV-seronegative. The chain joins TRBV28 to TRBJ2-7, with D hard to call. The specimen was memory CD4+ T cells from blood. The CDR3 is CASFGMTAEQYF. The CDR3, as DNA: TGTGCCAGCTTCGGAATGACGGCCGAGCAGTACTTC.